These 3 T cell receptor beta chains were all obtained from the same sample, sequenced in a study of Ad26.COV2.S vaccination and SARS-CoV-2 variants (dated by TCRdb to the early 2020s). The library was generated by the immunoSEQ multiplex PCR assay. In TCRdb, the immuneACCESS table is reduced to in-frame sequences with V and J assigned. These tables do not hold every clone; where another copy was compared, an unresolved V gene accounts for under half, and the others remain unexplained. For this sample the table gives 410,000 or so clones, of which roughly 90% were detected only once. The ten largest account for about 1.7% of the sample. According to the study, the label for this sample's treatment or condition signals: roughly 18 received Ad26.COV2.S at low or high dose, single or two shots; roughly five received placebo; per-sample allocation not given. For vaccine and placebo recipients, repertoires were sequenced using samples collected on day 63 after the first injection.

Here the sequenced sample was peripheral blood, taken in a trial of Ad26.COV2.S vaccine versus placebo. The receptor source for this set is a person between 18 and 65 years old who received the Ad26.COV2.S COVID-19 vaccine or a placebo.

The V and J genes are TRBV3-1 (or the pseudogene TRBV3-2) and TRBJ2-3, with D uncertain. This CDR3 contains 14 residues. With 1 base removed from V and 0 bases from J, the gap between germline ends came to 5 bases. The germline V gene encodes CDR1 LGHDT and CDR2 YNNKEL (reference sequence). CDR3 protein: CASSQGASTDTQYF. CDR3 DNA sequence: TGTGCCAGCAGCCAAGGGGCCAGCACAGATACGCAGTATTTT.

This chain uses TRBV5-6 with TRBJ1-2; D is perhaps TRBD1 (6 bases). Trimming removed 3 bases at V and 5 bases at J, with 17 bases between. Germline CDR1 and CDR2: SGHDT and YYEEEE. The CDR3 is 15 amino acids. The CDR3 DNA is TGTGCCAGCAGCTGGGGAATCGGGACACCTTATGGCTACACCTTC. Encoded protein: CASSWGIGTPYGYTF. Full variable domain (outside the CDR3, taken from reference TRBV5-6 and TRBJ1-2): DAGVTQSPTHLIKTRGQQVTLRCSPKSGHDTVSWYQQALGQGPQFIFQYYEEEERQRGNFPDRFSGHQFPNYSSELNVNALLLGDSALYLCASSWGIGTPYGYTFGSGTRLTVV.

This chain joins TRBV30 and TRBJ1-1; perhaps TRBD1 as D (5 bases). Looked up from germline, CDR1 is GTSNPN and CDR2 is SVGIG (reference sequence). The CDR3 loop spans 15 amino acids. Trimming left V 0 bases short and J 1 base short, with 12 bases between. CDR3 in DNA: TGTGCCTGGAGTGTAACAAAAAGGGGGAACACTGAAGCTTTCTTT. Its translation: CAWSVTKRGNTEAFF. The complete variable domain, with remaining parts taken from reference TRBV30 and TRBJ1-1, reads SQTIHQWPATLVQPVGSPLSLECTVEGTSNPNLYWYRQAAGRGLQLLFYSVGIGQISSEVPQNLSASRPQDRQFILSSKKLLLSDSGFYLCAWSVTKRGNTEAFFGQGTRLTVV.